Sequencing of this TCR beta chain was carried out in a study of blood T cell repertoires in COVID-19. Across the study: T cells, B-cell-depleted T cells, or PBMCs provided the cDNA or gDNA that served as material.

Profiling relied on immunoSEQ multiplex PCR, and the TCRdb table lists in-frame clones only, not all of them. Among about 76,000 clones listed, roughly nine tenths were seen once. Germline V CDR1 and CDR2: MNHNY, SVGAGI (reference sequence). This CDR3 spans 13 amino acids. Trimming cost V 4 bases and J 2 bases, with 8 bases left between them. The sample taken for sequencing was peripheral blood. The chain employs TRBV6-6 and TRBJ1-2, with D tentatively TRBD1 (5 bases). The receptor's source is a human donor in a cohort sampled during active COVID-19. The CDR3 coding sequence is TGTGCCAGCAGTTTGGAGGGGAACTATGGCTACACCTTC. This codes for CASSLEGNYGYTF.